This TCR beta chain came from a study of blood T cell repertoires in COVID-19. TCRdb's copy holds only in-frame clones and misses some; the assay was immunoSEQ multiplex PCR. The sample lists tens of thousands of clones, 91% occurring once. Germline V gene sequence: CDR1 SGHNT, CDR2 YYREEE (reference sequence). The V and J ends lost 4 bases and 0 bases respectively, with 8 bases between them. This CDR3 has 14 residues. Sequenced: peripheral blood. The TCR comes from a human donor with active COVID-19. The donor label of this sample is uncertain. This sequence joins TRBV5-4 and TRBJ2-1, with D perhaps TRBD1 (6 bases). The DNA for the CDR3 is TGTGCCAGCAGCGTGGACAGCTCCTACAATGAGCAGTTCTTC. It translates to CASSVDSSYNEQFF.